This record looks at one T cell receptor beta chain sequence and its context. What it binds is not known. These data are taken from a study of cytomegalovirus exposure and HLA in healthy donors. Study-wide context: Prior work identified some 120 million unique TCR beta sequences in around 170 million T cells. Study-wide results and limits: Researchers reported in a later analysis that common viral pathogens appeared linked to several top clusters. In a later analysis, approximately 15,000 TCR beta sequences were associated with HLA alleles at 0.05 false discovery rate. TRBV6-2, TRBV6-3 and some other V segments were excluded as indistinguishable.

The PCR was carried out with 60 Vbeta primers and 13 Jbeta primers. Measured with immunoSEQ multiplex PCR; TCRdb has only the in-frame clones, and not every one. The sample holds approximately 190,000 clones, approximately 82% seen once. V was cut by 4 bases and J by 5 bases, with 9 bases left in between. The V gene's germline CDR1 is SGHDT and CDR2 YYEEEE. The CDR3 spans 12 residues. What was sequenced was PBMCs. The TCR sequence derives from a woman aged 18-29 years in good health and CMV-seropositive. V and J are TRBV5-6 and TRBJ2-5; TRBD2 might be the D (7 bases). CDR3 sequence (DNA): TGTGCCAGCAGCGAGGGGGGGGAGACCCAGTACTTC. As protein: CASSEGGETQYF.